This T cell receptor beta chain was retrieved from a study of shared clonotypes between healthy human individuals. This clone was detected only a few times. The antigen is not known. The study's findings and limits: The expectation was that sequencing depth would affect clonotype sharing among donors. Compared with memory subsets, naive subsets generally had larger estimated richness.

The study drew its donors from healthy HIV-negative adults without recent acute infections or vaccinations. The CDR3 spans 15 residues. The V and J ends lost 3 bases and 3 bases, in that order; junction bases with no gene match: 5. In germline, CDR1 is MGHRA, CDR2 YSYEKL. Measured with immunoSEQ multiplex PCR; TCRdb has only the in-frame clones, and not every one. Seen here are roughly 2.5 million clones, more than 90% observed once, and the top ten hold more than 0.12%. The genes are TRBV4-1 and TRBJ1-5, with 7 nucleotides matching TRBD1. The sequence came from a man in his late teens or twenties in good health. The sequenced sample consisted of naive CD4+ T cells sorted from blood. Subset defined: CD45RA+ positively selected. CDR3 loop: CASSHPDRVNQPQHF. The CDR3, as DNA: TGCGCCAGCAGCCACCCTGACAGGGTCAATCAGCCCCAGCATTTT.